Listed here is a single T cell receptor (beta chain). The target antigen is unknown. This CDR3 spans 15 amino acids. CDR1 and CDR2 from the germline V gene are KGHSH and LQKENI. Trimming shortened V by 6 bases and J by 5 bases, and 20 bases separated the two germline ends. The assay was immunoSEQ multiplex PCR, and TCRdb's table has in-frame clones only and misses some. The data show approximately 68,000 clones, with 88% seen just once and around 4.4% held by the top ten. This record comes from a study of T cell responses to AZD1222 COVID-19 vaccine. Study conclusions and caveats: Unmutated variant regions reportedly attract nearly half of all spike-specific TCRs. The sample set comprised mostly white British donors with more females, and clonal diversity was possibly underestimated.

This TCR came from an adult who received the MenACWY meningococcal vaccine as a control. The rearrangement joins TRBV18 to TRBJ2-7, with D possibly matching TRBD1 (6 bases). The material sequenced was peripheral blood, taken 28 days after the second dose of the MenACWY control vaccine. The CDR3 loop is CASSYTGTTGDEQYF. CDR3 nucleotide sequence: TGTGCCAGCTCCTACACCGGGACAACCGGGGACGAGCAGTACTTC.